This paragraph reports one T cell receptor (beta chain). Its specificity is unknown. V gave up 4 bases and J gave up 4 bases, with 15 bases separating them. This CDR3 comprises 14 residues. CDR1 SQVTM and CDR2 ANQGSEA come from the germline V gene. This entry belongs to a study of shared clonotypes between healthy human individuals. Regarding the study as a whole: Larger richness was generally estimated for naive than memory subsets. A handful of donors held approximately 5% of naive CD4 clonotypes in common.

Profiled with immunoSEQ multiplex PCR; TCRdb holds only in-frame clones, not every one. The sample yields approximately 2,000,000 clones, around 93% seen once. Division of CD4+ cells produced a CD45RA+ naive subset and a CD45RA-negative memory subset. The rearrangement uses TRBV29-1 and TRBJ2-3; no reliable D call. The TCR originated in a man aged 18-30 years in good health. Some clones in this sample may be carry-over from other donors' samples. Input material: naive CD4+ T cells from PBMCs. Subset indicated: CD45RA+ positively selected. The CDR3, as DNA: TGCAGCGTTGGTCGGAAGTTGAGTCCAGATACGCAGTATTTT. Its protein is CSVGRKLSPDTQYF.